This TCR beta chain was observed in a study of T cell changes during pregnancy in multiple sclerosis. The germline CDR1 and CDR2 sequences are SGHDT and YYEEEE. V was pared by 3 bases and J by 4 bases, with 13 bases between. This CDR3 is built from 15 residues. The data were produced by immunoSEQ multiplex PCR, yet TCRdb's version contains in-frame clones alone and is incomplete. The repertoire holds about 69,000 clones, with roughly 93% as singletons. The receptor's source is a female donor with multiple sclerosis, enrolled in a pregnancy study. The chain links TRBV5-6 to TRBJ1-4, with D unresolved. The sequences come from peripheral blood, collected in the third trimester of pregnancy. CDR3 in DNA: TGTGCCAGCAGCTGGCGGGCCCTCCGTAATGAAAAACTGTTTTTT. This translates into CASSWRALRNEKLFF.